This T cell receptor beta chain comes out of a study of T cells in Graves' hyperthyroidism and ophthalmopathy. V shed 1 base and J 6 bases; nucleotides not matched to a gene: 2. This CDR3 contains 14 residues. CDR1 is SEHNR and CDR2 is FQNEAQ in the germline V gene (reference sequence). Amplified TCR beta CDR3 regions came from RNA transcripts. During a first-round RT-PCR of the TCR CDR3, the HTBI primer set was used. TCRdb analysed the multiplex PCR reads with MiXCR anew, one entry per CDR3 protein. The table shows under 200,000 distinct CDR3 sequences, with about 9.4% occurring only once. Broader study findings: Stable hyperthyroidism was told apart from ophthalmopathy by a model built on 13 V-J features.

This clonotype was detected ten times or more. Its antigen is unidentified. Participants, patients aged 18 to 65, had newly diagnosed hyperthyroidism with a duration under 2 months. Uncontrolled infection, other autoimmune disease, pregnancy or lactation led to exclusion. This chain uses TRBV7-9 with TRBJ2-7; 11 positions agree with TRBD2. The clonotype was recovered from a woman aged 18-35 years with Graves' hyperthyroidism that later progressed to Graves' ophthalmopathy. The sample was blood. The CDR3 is CASSLVAGGAEQYF. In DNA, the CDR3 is TGTGCCAGCAGCTTAGTAGCGGGAGGGGCCGAGCAGTACTTC.